The T cell receptor (beta chain) under discussion was sequenced for a study of OX40 agonist ivuxolimab in advanced cancers. Whole-study context: Those enrolled were less than 85% male, with a mean age of 60 years and ages from roughly 23 to 79.

Points from the study as a whole: Clonal expansion from baseline to week 6 occurred in both CD4+ and CD8+ T cells.

If patients had autoimmune disease history or systemic immunosuppression, they were excluded. This clone was found a few times. Its cognate antigen is unknown. Only in-frame clones appear in the TCRdb table, and some are missing; sequencing was by immunoSEQ multiplex PCR. In the table there are around 80,000 clones, about 85% of which are singletons. This sample comprised CD4+ or CD8+ T cells sorted from blood, obtained in a trial of the OX40 agonist ivuxolimab. This clonotype was obtained from an adult with an advanced solid tumor such as melanoma, head and neck, liver or kidney cancer.

The CDR3 reads CASSVRGAKNIQYF. The CDR3 DNA reads as TGTGCCAGCAGCGTCAGGGGGGCGAAAAACATTCAGTACTTC. This chain connects TRBV11-2 to TRBJ2-4; TRBD1 is a possible D gene (7 bases). CDR1 is SGHAT and CDR2 is FQNNGV in the germline V gene. The CDR3 is 14 residues long. With 5 bases removed from V and 4 bases from J, the gap between germline ends came to 12 bases.